These 28 T cell receptor beta chains were sequenced from one sample in a study of vaccination and CD4 T cells after COVID-19. The Oncomine TCR Beta short-read assay was applied to DNA of cultured CD4+ T cells. TCRdb fed the PCR reads into MiXCR, producing one record per CDR3 protein. In the table there are about 20,000 distinct CDR3 sequences, around 43% of which are singletons. The time point denotes: late sampling 161 to 241 days after vaccination in a few convalescent patients. The treatment is: roughly ten-day PBMC culture with coronavirus spike peptide pools or control peptides (ViraFEST assay). No antigen has been identified for these receptors. Sequencing used CD4+ T cells from blood, cultured in vitro, obtained about 7 months after SARS-CoV-2 vaccination. These receptor sequences come from a human donor who had recovered from COVID-19.

V is TRBV5-1 and J is TRBJ1-2, with D maybe TRBD1 (6 bases). The V end lost 3 bases, the J end lost 0 bases, and 15 bases lay between the germline ends. This CDR3 spans 16 amino acids. Germline CDR1 and CDR2: SGHRS and YFSETQ. CDR3 protein: CASSSSGAEPNYGYTF. The CDR3 DNA reads TGCGCCAGCAGCTCATCAGGGGCGGAACCTAACTATGGCTACACCTTC. Supplemented by reference TRBV5-1 and TRBJ1-2, the full variable domain reads KAGVTQTPRYLIKTRGQQVTLSCSPISGHRSVSWYQQTPGQGLQFLFEYFSETQRNKGNFPGRFSGRQFSNSRSEMNVSTLELGDSALYLCASSSSGAEPNYGYTFGSGTRLTVV.

The chain uses TRBV20-1 and TRBJ1-5; possibly TRBD1 for D (5 bases). Trimming left V 3 bases short and J 6 bases short, with 15 bases between. CDR3 size: 14 residues. CDR1 and CDR2 from the germline V gene are DFQATT and SNEGSKA (reference sequence). CDR3 amino acids: CSARGPNTGQPQHF. Written as DNA, the CDR3 is TGCAGTGCTAGGGGACCGAATACCGGTCAGCCCCAGCATTTT.

The chain is built from TRBV7-9 and TRBJ1-1; D perhaps matches TRBD1 (5 bases). Germline loops: CDR1 SEHNR, CDR2 FQNEAQ (reference sequence). There are 16 residues in the CDR3. V was cut by 5 bases and J by 1 base, with 17 bases left in between. The CDR3 loop is CASSKTRGNWNTEAFF. The CDR3 DNA reads as TGTGCCAGCAGCAAAACACGGGGGAATTGGAACACTGAAGCTTTCTTT.

This chain connects TRBV15 to TRBJ1-2, with TRBD1 identical over 8 bases. Germline V gene data show CDR1 as LNHNV and CDR2 as YYDKDF (reference sequence). With V trimmed by 0 bases and J by 8 bases, 8 bases remained unmatched. The CDR3 consists of 15 residues. The CDR3 loop is CATSRDAGGAGGYTF. Written as DNA, the CDR3 is TGTGCCACCAGCAGAGACGCAGGGGGCGCAGGGGGCTACACCTTC.

Relative to its sample, this clonotype is medium-sized. The chain links TRBV7-9 to TRBJ2-5, with 7 bases fitting TRBD2. Germline CDR1 reads SEHNR; CDR2 reads FQNEAQ (reference sequence). The CDR3 length is 18 residues. V gave up 5 bases and J gave up 0 bases; unmatched junction bases: 15. This chain's CDR3 is CASSALGLGEGYQETQYF. The CDR3 DNA sequence: TGTGCCAGCAGCGCCCTCGGGTTGGGGGAGGGATACCAAGAGACCCAGTACTTC.

This clonotype was seen a handful of times. V and J are TRBV24-1 and TRBJ1-2, with TRBD1 as a possible D gene (5 bases). The CDR3 is made up of 13 amino acids. V lost 7 bases, J lost 8 bases, and 16 bases lay in between. The germline V gene encodes CDR1 KGHDR and CDR2 SFDVKD. CDR3 sequence reads: CATRPRVAGGYTF. DNA of the CDR3: TGTGCCACCAGACCCAGGGTGGCTGGAGGCTACACCTTC.

The chain links TRBV28 to TRBJ1-2, with a weak D call TRBD1 (5 bases). Per germline, CDR1 MDHEN and CDR2 SYDVKM. This CDR3 has 13 amino acids. Trimming shortened V by 6 bases and J by 3 bases, and 11 bases separated the two germline ends. The CDR3 here is CASRGAGDYGYTF. The CDR3 nucleotides read TGTGCCAGCAGAGGAGCGGGGGACTATGGCTACACCTTC.

This sequence joins TRBV20-1 and TRBJ2-5; weak D call: TRBD2 (6 bases). Germline V gene data show CDR1 as DFQATT and CDR2 as SNEGSKA (reference sequence). The CDR3 sequence is 14 residues long. With 1 base removed from V and 5 bases from J, the gap between germline ends came to 14 bases. The CDR3 nucleotides read TGCAGTGCTAGAGCCGGGGCCGGAGGGGAGACCCAGTACTTC. It codes for CSARAGAGGETQYF.

This clonotype showed up just a few times. This chain links TRBV2 with TRBJ2-5; D not certain. Trimming removed 8 bases at V and 4 bases at J, with 11 bases between. Germline V CDR1 and CDR2: SNHLY, FYNNEI. The length of the CDR3 is 12 residues. CDR3 in amino acids: CASGPGGETQYF. For the CDR3, the DNA is TGTGCCAGCGGGCCAGGCGGAGAGACCCAGTACTTC.

The chain links TRBV5-6 to TRBJ1-2; 11 nucleotides match TRBD1. The CDR3 loop spans 15 amino acids. Trimming cost V 4 bases and J 6 bases; bases outside gene matches: 8. Germline assignment: CDR1 SGHDT and CDR2 YYEEEE. CDR3 sequence (DNA): TGTGCCAGCAGCCGGGACAGGGGGACTCTCGATGGCTACACCTTC. Its translation: CASSRDRGTLDGYTF. Full variable domain (missing parts from reference TRBV5-6 and TRBJ1-2): DAGVTQSPTHLIKTRGQQVTLRCSPKSGHDTVSWYQQALGQGPQFIFQYYEEEERQRGNFPDRFSGHQFPNYSSELNVNALLLGDSALYLCASSRDRGTLDGYTFGSGTRLTVV.

This rearrangement joins TRBV23-1 to TRBJ2-7, with a weak D call TRBD2 (5 bases). TRBV23-1 carries the ORF label, with uncertain function. The CDR3 length is 16 residues. Trimming pared 1 base from V and 2 bases from J, leaving 15 bases between. The CDR3 reads CASSQYYEGLTYEQYF. CDR3 nucleotide sequence: TGCGCCAGCAGTCAATACTATGAGGGTCTAACCTACGAGCAGTACTTC.

This clonotype was counted between two and nine times. J is TRBJ2-5 and V is TRBV20-1; the match to TRBD2 covers 8 bases. Per the germline V gene, CDR1 is DFQATT and CDR2 is SNEGSKA (reference sequence). This CDR3 has 15 amino acids. Trimming cost V 3 bases and J 3 bases; bases outside gene matches: 9. In DNA form, the CDR3 reads TGCAGTGCTAGGAGAGCGGGGGCGCTGAAAGAGACCCAGTACTTC. Protein product: CSARRAGALKETQYF.

Only a few counts were recorded for this clonotype. The rearrangement links TRBV7-2 to TRBJ1-1; the D is unclear. The V end was cut by 1 base, the J end by 7 bases, with 10 bases between. The CDR3 contains 13 residues. In germline, CDR1 is SGHTA, CDR2 FQGNSA. Here the CDR3 DNA reads TGTGCCAGCAGCTTAGGGGTCTATAATGAAGCTTTCTTT. Its protein is CASSLGVYNEAFF. The full variable domain, with the rest looked up from reference TRBV7-2 and TRBJ1-1, is GAGVSQSPSNKVTEKGKDVELRCDPISGHTALYWYRQSLGQGLEFLIYFQGNSAPDKSGLPSDRFSAERTGGSVSTLTIQRTQQEDSAVYLCASSLGVYNEAFFGQGTRLTVV.

This sequence joins TRBV20-1 and TRBJ1-5; the match to TRBD1 covers 10 bases. The CDR3 runs 18 residues. After removal of 0 bases from V and 0 bases from J, the junction contained 8 bases not matched to a gene. Looked up from germline, CDR1 is DFQATT and CDR2 is SNEGSKA (reference sequence). This CDR3 reads CSAREVGQGLYSNQPQHF. DNA of the CDR3: TGCAGTGCTAGAGAGGTGGGACAGGGGTTGTATAGCAATCAGCCCCAGCATTTT.

This clonotype was seen a few times. The chain uses TRBV7-2 and TRBJ2-7; TRBD2 agrees at 10 bases. This CDR3 region has 14 residues. The germline V gene has CDR1 SGHTA and CDR2 FQGNSA. The V gene end was trimmed by 3 bases and the J gene end by 5 bases; junction bases not matched to a gene: 4. The CDR3 region is CASSFSSGSHEQYF. The CDR3 nucleotides are TGTGCCAGCAGCTTTTCTAGCGGGAGCCACGAGCAGTACTTC.

This clonotype was recorded only once. One junction end does not reproduce the germline sequence, and a read error may be involved. The V and J genes are TRBV6-5 and TRBJ1-2; 7 nucleotides agree with TRBD1. The CDR3 covers 16 residues. The germline CDR1 and CDR2 sequences are MNHEY and SVGAGI. The CDR3 coding sequence is TGTGCCAGCAGTTCCAGGGACAGATCAACTAACTATGGCTACATCTTC. This sequence encodes CASSSRDRSTNYGYIF.

The J gene is TRBJ2-2, the V gene TRBV20-1; the D is unclear. Germline loops: CDR1 DFQATT, CDR2 SNEGSKA (reference sequence). Deletions cut 2 bases from V and 1 base from J, with 8 bases between. The CDR3 totals 14 residues. The DNA of the CDR3 is TGCAGTGCTAGAAAGCACGGGAACACCGGGGAGCTGTTTTTT. This sequence encodes CSARKHGNTGELFF.

This sequence joins TRBV20-1 and TRBJ2-3, with a weak D call TRBD2 (5 bases). The germline gives CDR1 DFQATT, CDR2 SNEGSKA (reference sequence). The V end was cut by 3 bases, the J end by 6 bases, with 10 bases between. This CDR3 is 12 amino acids long. This CDR3 reads CSASLRGDTQYF. For the CDR3, the DNA is TGCAGTGCTAGCCTGCGAGGGGATACGCAGTATTTT.

The V gene is TRBV7-9, the J gene TRBJ2-5; 8 bases match TRBD1. Germline assignment: CDR1 SEHNR and CDR2 FQNEAQ (reference sequence). V lost 3 bases, J lost 2 bases, and 5 bases stayed unmatched. There are 15 residues in the CDR3. The CDR3 region is CASSFRGRRQETQYF. In DNA, the CDR3 is TGTGCCAGCAGCTTCAGGGGGCGTCGGCAAGAGACCCAGTACTTC.

The chain employs TRBV6-5 and TRBJ2-1, with TRBD1 identical over 7 bases. The CDR3 has 19 residues. V trimming: 2 bases; J trimming: 0 bases; junction bases outside the gene matches: 13. Germline loops: CDR1 MNHEY, CDR2 SVGAGI. CDR3 coding DNA: TGTGCCAGCAGTTACATGAACTGGGGACAGAGGAGCTCCTACAATGAGCAGTTCTTC. Encoded protein: CASSYMNWGQRSSYNEQFF.

This chain joins TRBV20-1 and TRBJ2-3, with 8 bases identical to TRBD2. Losses at the gene ends were 3 bases for V and 8 bases for J; bases not matched to a gene: 7. CDR3 length: 13 amino acids. Per germline, CDR1 DFQATT and CDR2 SNEGSKA (reference sequence). The CDR3 nucleotides are TGCAGTGCTAGTCCTCTAGCGGGTACTACGCAGTATTTT. Translation: CSASPLAGTTQYF.

This clonotype appeared a few times. The chain couples TRBV20-1 to TRBJ1-1; maybe TRBD1 (6 bases). In germline, CDR1 is DFQATT, CDR2 SNEGSKA (reference sequence). The length of the CDR3 is 16 residues. Trimming pared 5 bases from V and 5 bases from J, leaving 24 bases between. The CDR3 nucleotides read TGCAGTGCTCCACAACCGGGACATGCGGAAGGTACTGAAGCTTTCTTT. Translated, it gives CSAPQPGHAEGTEAFF.

This clonotype appeared a few times. The V call is TRBV20-1, the J call TRBJ1-1; D is undetermined. Germline V gives CDR1 DFQATT, CDR2 SNEGSKA (reference sequence). V lost 4 bases and J lost 1, with 13 bases in between. The CDR3 consists of 14 residues. The CDR3 is CSANKAGENTEAFF. The CDR3 DNA reads TGCAGTGCTAACAAGGCGGGAGAGAACACTGAAGCTTTCTTT.

This clonotype occurred a few times. The genes are TRBV24-1 and TRBJ2-6, with D unresolved. The length of the CDR3 is 16 residues. Germline values: CDR1 KGHDR, CDR2 SFDVKD. Between the trimmed V and J ends, which lost 5 bases and 2 bases, there was a span of 12 bases. The CDR3 spells CATSARSNTGANVLTF. Written as DNA, the CDR3 is TGTGCCACCAGTGCCAGGTCCAACACTGGGGCCAACGTCCTGACTTTC.

The V gene is TRBV6-1, the J gene TRBJ2-1; the match to TRBD1 covers 10 bases. V gave up 6 bases and J gave up 9 bases; unmatched junction bases: 5. This CDR3 comprises 13 residues. Germline CDR1 is MNHNS and CDR2 is SASEGT. In DNA form, the CDR3 reads TGTGCCAGCAGGCGGGACAGGGGCGGTGAGCAGTTCTTC. It yields the protein CASRRDRGGEQFF.

Comments on this clonotype: Compared with germline, one end of the junction differs, possibly owing to a read error. The chain employs TRBV19 and TRBJ1-1, with TRBD1 matching over 10 bases. The germline CDR1 and CDR2 sequences are LNHDA and SQIVND (reference sequence). The CDR3 has 16 residues. In DNA, the CDR3 is TGTGCCAGCAGTACTCGGTCGGGACAGGGGCACACTGAAGCTTTCTTT. Protein: CASSTRSGQGHTEAFF.

This clonotype was seen only a few times. In DNA, the CDR3 is TGTGCCAGCAGCCAGGGCCAGGGGCTGGGCACTGAAGCTTTCTTT. The encoded protein is CASSQGQGLGTEAFF. J is TRBJ1-1 and V is TRBV6-1; D possibly corresponds to TRBD1 (6 bases). This CDR3 has 15 residues. The germline V gene encodes CDR1 MNHNS and CDR2 SASEGT. V lost 6 bases to trimming and J lost 4 bases, with 18 bases between them.

The sample holds a few counts of this clonotype. V and J are TRBV20-1 and TRBJ1-1; 10 nucleotides line up with TRBD1. CDR3 size: 19 residues. Unmatched junction bases numbered 19, after V lost 2 bases and J lost 4 bases. Germline V gives CDR1 DFQATT, CDR2 SNEGSKA (reference sequence). The CDR3 reads CSARPRFRDRGSSVTEAFF. DNA of the CDR3: TGCAGTGCTAGACCTCGTTTCCGGGACAGGGGTTCGTCGGTCACTGAAGCTTTCTTT.